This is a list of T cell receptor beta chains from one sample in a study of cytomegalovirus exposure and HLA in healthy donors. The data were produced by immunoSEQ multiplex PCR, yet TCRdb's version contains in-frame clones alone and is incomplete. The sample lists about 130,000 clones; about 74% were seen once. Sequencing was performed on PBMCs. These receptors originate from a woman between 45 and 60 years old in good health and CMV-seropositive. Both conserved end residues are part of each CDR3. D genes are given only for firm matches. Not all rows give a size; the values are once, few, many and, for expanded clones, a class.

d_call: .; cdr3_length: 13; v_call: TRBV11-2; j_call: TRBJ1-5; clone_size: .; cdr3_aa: CASSLTDRQPQHF; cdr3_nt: TGTGCCAGCAGCTTGACCGACAGGCAGCCCCAGCATTTT
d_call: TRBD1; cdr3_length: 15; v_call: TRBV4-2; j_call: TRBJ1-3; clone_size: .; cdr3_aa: CASSPLWGQGNTIYF; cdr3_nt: TGTGCCAGCAGCCCCCTCTGGGGACAGGGAAACACCATATATTTT
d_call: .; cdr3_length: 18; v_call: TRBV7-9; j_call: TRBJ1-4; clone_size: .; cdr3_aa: CASGEFGGGTTRNEKLFF; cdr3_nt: TGTGCCAGCGGCGAATTTGGGGGGGGGACCACTAGAAATGAAAAACTGTTTTTT
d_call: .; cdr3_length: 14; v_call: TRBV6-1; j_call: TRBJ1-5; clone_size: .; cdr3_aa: CASSENGPGQPQHF; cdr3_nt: TGTGCCAGCAGTGAAAATGGGCCAGGCCAGCCCCAGCATTTT
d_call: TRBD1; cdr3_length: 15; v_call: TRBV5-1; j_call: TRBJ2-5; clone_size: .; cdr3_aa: CASSLSGQGIETQYF; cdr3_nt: TGCGCCAGCAGCTTGTCTGGACAGGGGATCGAGACCCAGTACTTC
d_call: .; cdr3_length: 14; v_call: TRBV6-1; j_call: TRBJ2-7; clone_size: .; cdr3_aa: CASSAVRSSYEQYF; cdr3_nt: TGTGCCAGCAGTGCAGTTAGGAGCTCCTACGAGCAGTACTTC
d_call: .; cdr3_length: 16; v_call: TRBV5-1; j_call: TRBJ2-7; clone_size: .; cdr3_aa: CASSLETGLSSYEQYF; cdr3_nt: TGCGCCAGCAGCTTGGAAACGGGACTCAGCTCCTACGAGCAGTACTTC
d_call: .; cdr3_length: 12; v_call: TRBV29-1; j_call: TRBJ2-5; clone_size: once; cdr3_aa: CSAGTWGDAQYF; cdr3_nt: TGCAGCGCTGGGACCTGGGGGGATGCCCAGTACTTC
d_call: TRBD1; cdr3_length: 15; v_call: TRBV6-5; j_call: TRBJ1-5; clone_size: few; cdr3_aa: CASSQTGAGERPQHF; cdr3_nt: TGTGCCAGCAGTCAAACAGGGGCCGGTGAGCGGCCCCAGCATTTT
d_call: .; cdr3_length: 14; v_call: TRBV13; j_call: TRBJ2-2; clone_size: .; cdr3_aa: CASSLGGGTGELFF; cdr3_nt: TGTGCCAGCAGCTTAGGGGGGGGCACCGGGGAGCTGTTTTTT
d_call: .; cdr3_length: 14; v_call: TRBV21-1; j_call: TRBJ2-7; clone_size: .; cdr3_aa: CASSKGEGSYEQYF; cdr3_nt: TGTGCCAGCAGCAAAGGGGAGGGTTCCTACGAGCAGTACTTC
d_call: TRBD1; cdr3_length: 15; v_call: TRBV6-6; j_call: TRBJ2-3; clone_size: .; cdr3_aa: CASNRDSVGTGTQYF; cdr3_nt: TGTGCCAGCAACCGGGACAGCGTGGGAACCGGTACGCAGTATTTT
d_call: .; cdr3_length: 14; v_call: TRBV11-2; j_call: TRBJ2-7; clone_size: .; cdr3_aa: CASSLDAGSYEQYF; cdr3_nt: TGTGCCAGCAGCTTAGACGCAGGTTCCTACGAGCAGTACTTC
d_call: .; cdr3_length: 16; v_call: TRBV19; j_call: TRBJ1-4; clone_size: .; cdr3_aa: CASKPTRVGRNEKLFF; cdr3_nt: TGTGCCAGTAAGCCGACCCGGGTGGGTCGTAATGAAAAACTGTTTTTT